These 20 T cell receptor beta chains came from one sample sequenced in a study of cytomegalovirus exposure and HLA in healthy donors. The PCR had 60 Vbeta and 13 Jbeta primers. Sequencing was performed with immunoSEQ multiplex PCR; in TCRdb, only in-frame clones are kept and a portion is missing. This table holds 200,000 to 250,000 clones, about 83% found once. The sequenced sample was PBMCs. The receptor set was obtained from a man in his forties or fifties in good health and CMV-seronegative.

The V gene is TRBV4-1, the J gene TRBJ2-1, with 8 bases identical to TRBD2. Per the germline V gene, CDR1 is MGHRA and CDR2 is YSYEKL. This CDR3 contains 20 residues. V shed 0 bases and J 5 bases; nucleotides not matched to a gene: 18. Here the CDR3 DNA reads TGCGCCAGCAGCCAAGATAGGTTACTAGCGGCTAATTCCCTTAACAATGAGCAGTTCTTC. Its translation: CASSQDRLLAANSLNNEQFF.

The rearrangement joins TRBV15 to TRBJ2-1; 7 bases align to TRBD2. The CDR3 has 13 residues. CDR1 and CDR2 from the germline V gene are LNHNV and YYDKDF (reference sequence). V lost 7 bases, J lost 8 bases, and 8 bases stayed unmatched. The CDR3 nucleotides read TGTGCCACCAATAGGATAGCGGGCGATGAGCAGTTCTTC. Translated, it gives CATNRIAGDEQFF.

This clone was seen a handful of times. The sample holds other DNA sequences that translate to the same CDR3. The chain carries TRBV5-1 and TRBJ2-1; 8 positions match TRBD1. This CDR3 comprises 14 residues. Trimming removed 4 bases from V and 4 bases from J; junction bases left unmatched: 4. CDR1 and CDR2 (germline): SGHRS, YFSETQ. DNA of the CDR3: TGCGCCAGCAGCGGGGACAGGCTGTACAATGAGCAGTTCTTC. It is translated as CASSGDRLYNEQFF.

The chain recombines TRBV7-3 with TRBJ1-6; D is undetermined. With 0 bases removed from V and 8 bases from J, the gap between germline ends came to 11 bases. The germline V gene has CDR1 SGHTA and CDR2 FQGTGA. CDR3 length: 15 amino acids. CDR3 loop: CASSLTPGSDSPLHF. For the CDR3, the DNA is TGTGCCAGCAGCTTAACGCCGGGTTCCGATTCACCCCTCCACTTT.

This chain uses TRBV2 with TRBJ1-5; 8 nucleotides agree with TRBD1. This CDR3 spans 15 amino acids. Germline-derived CDR1 and CDR2 are SNHLY and FYNNEI. J gave up 2 bases and V 7 bases, and 7 bases lay outside the gene matches. This chain's CDR3 is CASNIMTGGNQPQHF. Here the CDR3 DNA reads TGTGCCAGCAATATAATGACAGGGGGCAATCAGCCCCAGCATTTT.

The rearrangement joins TRBV5-4 to TRBJ2-7, with TRBD2 matching 13 bases. The germline gives CDR1 SGHNT, CDR2 YYREEE (reference sequence). V lost 4 bases and J lost 2; bases outside the gene matches: 3. The CDR3 runs 15 residues. The CDR3 sequence is CASSPGLAGAYEQYF. CDR3 in DNA: TGTGCCAGCAGCCCCGGACTAGCGGGGGCCTACGAGCAGTACTTC. Looking up the rest from reference TRBV5-4 and TRBJ2-7 gives the full variable domain: ETGVTQSPTHLIKTRGQQVTLRCSSQSGHNTVSWYQQALGQGPQFIFQYYREEENGRGNFPPRFSGLQFPNYSSELNVNALELDDSALYLCASSPGLAGAYEQYFGPGTRLTVT.

This chain links TRBV5-6 with TRBJ1-1; maybe TRBD1 (5 bases). Germline values: CDR1 SGHDT, CDR2 YYEEEE. The CDR3 is made up of 18 amino acids. With 4 bases removed from V and 6 bases from J, the gap between germline ends came to 28 bases. The CDR3 protein is CASSRWTLFQSGYAEAFF. Written as DNA, the CDR3 is TGTGCCAGCAGCCGCTGGACCCTTTTCCAGTCAGGGTACGCTGAAGCTTTCTTT. Drawing the rest from reference TRBV5-6 and TRBJ1-1, the complete variable domain is DAGVTQSPTHLIKTRGQQVTLRCSPKSGHDTVSWYQQALGQGPQFIFQYYEEEERQRGNFPDRFSGHQFPNYSSELNVNALLLGDSALYLCASSRWTLFQSGYAEAFFGQGTRLTVV.

This sequence joins TRBV28 and TRBJ2-3; 7 nucleotides align to TRBD2. This CDR3 region has 15 residues. The V segment lost 6 bases and the J segment 3 bases; nucleotides outside the gene matches: 9. Germline V lookup: CDR1 MDHEN, CDR2 SYDVKM. The CDR3 DNA sequence: TGTGCCAGCAGCTCCTCAGCGGGAACTACAGATACGCAGTATTTT. Encoded protein: CASSSSAGTTDTQYF.

In its sample, this clone was seen a few times. The chain carries TRBV27 and TRBJ2-7; 13 bases map to TRBD2. Trimming removed 5 bases from V and 9 bases from J; junction bases left unmatched: 13. The CDR3 has 16 residues. Germline V gives CDR1 MNHEY, CDR2 SMNVEV (reference sequence). The CDR3 reads CASSGLAGVSTTGQYF. DNA for the CDR3: TGTGCCAGCAGTGGACTAGCGGGAGTGTCTACTACTGGGCAGTACTTC.

V and J are TRBV28 and TRBJ2-6; 8 bases match TRBD1. The trim removed 11 bases at V and 3 bases at J, leaving 9 bases unmatched. Germline V gives CDR1 MDHEN, CDR2 SYDVKM. This CDR3 spans 15 amino acids. The CDR3: CACRGQVFGANVLTF. The CDR3, as DNA: TGTGCCTGCCGGGGACAGGTATTTGGGGCCAACGTCCTGACTTTC.

V and J are TRBV4-3 and TRBJ2-1; D is perhaps TRBD1 (5 bases). The germline V and J ends were trimmed by 0 bases and 5 bases, with 11 bases remaining between them. Per the germline V gene, CDR1 is LGHNA and CDR2 is YSLEER. The CDR3 contains 15 residues. The chain's CDR3 is CASSQDLRGNNEQFF. CDR3 DNA sequence: TGCGCCAGCAGCCAAGATCTTAGGGGAAACAATGAGCAGTTCTTC.

The rearrangement uses TRBV5-1 and TRBJ2-2; 10 bases line up with TRBD2. CDR3 size: 16 residues. Germline-derived CDR1 and CDR2 are SGHRS and YFSETQ. The trim removed 4 bases at V and 4 bases at J, leaving 7 bases unmatched. CDR3 DNA: TGCGCCAGCAGCGCCATAGCGGGGGGAATCACCGGGGAGCTGTTTTTT. Protein product: CASSAIAGGITGELFF.

V is TRBV11-2 and J is TRBJ2-2; 8 positions match TRBD1. Germline CDR1 is SGHAT and CDR2 is FQNNGV. Germline trimming cut 2 bases from V and 8 bases from J; bases unmatched to any gene: 13. This CDR3 has 17 amino acids. The CDR3 region is CASSLSRDRTLIGELFF. The DNA of the CDR3 is TGTGCCAGCAGCTTATCTCGGGACAGGACTTTAATAGGGGAGCTGTTTTTT.

In its sample, this clone was seen once. The chain links TRBV4-2 to TRBJ1-2; D is unclear. The CDR3 length is 14 residues. The V end was cut by 1 base, the J end by 4 bases, with 10 bases between. From germline, CDR1 is LGHNA and CDR2 YNFKEQ. The CDR3 DNA sequence: TGTGCCAGCAGCCAAGTAAACGCGCCCTATGGCTACACCTTC. Its protein product is CASSQVNAPYGYTF.

This clone was picked up one time. The rearrangement links TRBV10-1 to TRBJ2-1; weak D call: TRBD2 (5 bases). In germline, CDR1 is WNHNN, CDR2 SYGVQD (reference sequence). The V and J ends lost 6 bases and 8 bases respectively, with 20 bases between them. The CDR3 length is 15 residues. CDR3 bases: TGCGCCAGCAGCCCACTGGGGAGAAAGGGCGATGAGCAGTTCTTC. This sequence encodes CASSPLGRKGDEQFF.

The chain couples TRBV6-6 to TRBJ1-5; TRBD1 aligns across 7 bases. CDR1 is MNHNY and CDR2 is SVGAGI in the germline V gene (reference sequence). Losses at the gene ends were 5 bases for V and 4 bases for J; bases not matched to a gene: 8. The CDR3 length is 15 residues. CDR3 region: CASSLTGTENQPQHF. The CDR3 region has the DNA TGTGCCAGCAGTCTCACCGGGACAGAGAATCAGCCCCAGCATTTT.

In this sample, this clone turned up once. The chain links TRBV10-3 to TRBJ2-7; 8 positions agree with TRBD1. The CDR3 runs to 11 residues. Germline V gene sequence: CDR1 ENHRY, CDR2 SYGVKD. With V trimmed by 6 bases and J by 7 bases, 2 bases remained unmatched. The CDR3 DNA sequence: TGTGCCATCAGAGGACAGGGAGAGCAGTACTTC. This sequence encodes CAIRGQGEQYF.

V gene TRBV2 combines with J gene TRBJ2-1; the match to TRBD2 covers 10 bases. Losses at the gene ends were 6 bases for V and 2 bases for J; bases not matched to a gene: 1. CDR3 size: 14 residues. Per germline, CDR1 SNHLY and CDR2 FYNNEI. The chain's CDR3 is CASRTSGAYNEQFF. CDR3 nucleotide sequence: TGTGCCAGCAGAACTAGCGGGGCCTACAATGAGCAGTTCTTC.

V usage is TRBV19 and J usage is TRBJ2-1; 11 nucleotides line up with TRBD1. The CDR3 consists of 15 residues. Germline trimming cut 8 bases from V and 4 bases from J; bases unmatched to any gene: 7. Germline V gives CDR1 LNHDA, CDR2 SQIVND (reference sequence). In nucleotides, the CDR3 is TGTGCCAGTGGGGGCGGGACAGGGGGGTACAATGAGCAGTTCTTC. Amino acids: CASGGGTGGYNEQFF.

This chain links TRBV7-9 with TRBJ2-1; TRBD1 matches at 12 bases. Germline CDR1 and CDR2: SEHNR and FQNEAQ (reference sequence). The CDR3 loop spans 15 amino acids. With V trimmed by 1 base and J by 8 bases, 3 bases remained unmatched. The CDR3 DNA sequence: TGTGCCAGCAGCTTAGACCGGGACAGGGGGCATGAGCAGTTCTTC. Encoded protein: CASSLDRDRGHEQFF.